The following is a T cell receptor (beta chain) sequence with its context. Its cognate antigen is unknown. The CDR3 consists of 17 residues. V gave up 3 bases and J gave up 5 bases; unmatched junction bases: 9. From germline, CDR1 is KGHSH and CDR2 LQKENI. 13 Jbeta primers and 60 Vbeta primers were used for the PCR. Assay: immunoSEQ multiplex PCR; the TCRdb copy retains only in-frame clones and omits some. The sample contains approximately 150,000 clones, 70% to 85% of which appear only once. This specimen belongs to a study of cytomegalovirus exposure and HLA in healthy donors. Study-wide findings and caveats: A further, later analysis showed that HLA-associated TCR beta chains (compared with equally common others) were more clonally expanded.

The receptor's source is a middle-aged woman in good health and CMV-seronegative. The J gene is TRBJ1-4, the V gene TRBV18, with 10 nucleotides matching TRBD1. The specimen sequenced was PBMCs. The CDR3 spells CASSPRDRGKENEKLFF. The DNA for the CDR3 is TGTGCCAGCTCACCCCGGGACAGGGGTAAAGAAAATGAAAAACTGTTTTTT.